Each of the 6 T cell receptor beta chains below was sequenced from the same sample in a study of response to subunit inactivated influenza vaccine. Each CDR3 protein gets one entry after TCRdb re-called the RT-PCR reads with MiXCR. The sample includes over 650,000 distinct CDR3 sequences, about a fifth seen only once; the top ten take approximately 11%. The starting material was PBMCs from blood, obtained 5 days after vaccination. These receptors were collected from a man in his forties or fifties who received an inactivated influenza vaccine.

The V and J genes are TRBV6-1 and TRBJ2-1; 9 bases are shared with TRBD2. The germline CDR1 and CDR2 sequences are MNHNS and SASEGT. The V segment lost 5 bases and the J segment 6 bases; nucleotides outside the gene matches: 8. The length of the CDR3 is 15 residues. As DNA, the CDR3 is TGTGCCAGCAGTCCCCTAGCGGGAAGGATCAATGAGCAGTTCTTC. This translates into CASSPLAGRINEQFF.

Ten or more counts support this clonotype. The J gene is TRBJ2-5, the V gene TRBV12-3 or TRBV12-4; a possible D gene is TRBD1 (5 bases). This CDR3 is built from 14 residues. V was clipped by 7 bases and J by 5 bases, with 17 bases between them. The DNA for the CDR3 is TGTGCCAGCACCAAATTGGGGCTTGGGGAGACCCAGTACTTC. Translation gives CASTKLGLGETQYF.

This chain connects TRBV15 to TRBJ1-5; 7 bases map to TRBD1. V was clipped by 1 base and J by 3 bases; unmatched bases: 12. Germline loops: CDR1 LNHNV, CDR2 YYDKDF (reference sequence). This CDR3 has 18 residues. The CDR3 DNA follows: TGTGCCACCAGCAGAGGTTCCCCCCTTGACAGGGTCAATCAGCCCCAGCATTTT. Translated: CATSRGSPLDRVNQPQHF.

This clonotype was seen a handful of times. The rearrangement joins TRBV20-1 to TRBJ1-5; D uncertain. Germline V gene sequence: CDR1 DFQATT, CDR2 SNEGSKA (reference sequence). Trimming cost V 4 bases and J 4 bases, with 14 bases left between them. There are 14 residues in the CDR3. The CDR3 loop reads CSAILSTGNQPQHF. The CDR3 DNA reads as TGCAGTGCTATTCTTTCGACGGGAAATCAGCCCCAGCATTTT.

This chain joins TRBV28 and TRBJ2-7; 9 bases are shared with TRBD2. The CDR3 consists of 15 residues. V was pared by 4 bases and J by 1 base, with 5 bases of the junction left unmatched. CDR1 is MDHEN and CDR2 is SYDVKM in the germline V gene. The CDR3 region is CASSSAGGQSYEQYF. CDR3 coding DNA: TGTGCCAGCAGTTCGGCGGGAGGGCAATCCTACGAGCAGTACTTC.

The rearrangement links TRBV5-5 to TRBJ2-2, with D tentatively TRBD1 or TRBD2 (5 bases each). This CDR3 is built from 15 residues. The germline V and J ends were trimmed by 4 bases and 3 bases, with 13 bases remaining between them. Germline V gene lookup returns CDR1 SGHKS and CDR2 YYEKEE (reference sequence). This CDR3 is CASSTSGRDTGELFF. The DNA of the CDR3 is TGTGCCAGCAGCACCTCGGGACGGGACACCGGGGAGCTGTTTTTT.